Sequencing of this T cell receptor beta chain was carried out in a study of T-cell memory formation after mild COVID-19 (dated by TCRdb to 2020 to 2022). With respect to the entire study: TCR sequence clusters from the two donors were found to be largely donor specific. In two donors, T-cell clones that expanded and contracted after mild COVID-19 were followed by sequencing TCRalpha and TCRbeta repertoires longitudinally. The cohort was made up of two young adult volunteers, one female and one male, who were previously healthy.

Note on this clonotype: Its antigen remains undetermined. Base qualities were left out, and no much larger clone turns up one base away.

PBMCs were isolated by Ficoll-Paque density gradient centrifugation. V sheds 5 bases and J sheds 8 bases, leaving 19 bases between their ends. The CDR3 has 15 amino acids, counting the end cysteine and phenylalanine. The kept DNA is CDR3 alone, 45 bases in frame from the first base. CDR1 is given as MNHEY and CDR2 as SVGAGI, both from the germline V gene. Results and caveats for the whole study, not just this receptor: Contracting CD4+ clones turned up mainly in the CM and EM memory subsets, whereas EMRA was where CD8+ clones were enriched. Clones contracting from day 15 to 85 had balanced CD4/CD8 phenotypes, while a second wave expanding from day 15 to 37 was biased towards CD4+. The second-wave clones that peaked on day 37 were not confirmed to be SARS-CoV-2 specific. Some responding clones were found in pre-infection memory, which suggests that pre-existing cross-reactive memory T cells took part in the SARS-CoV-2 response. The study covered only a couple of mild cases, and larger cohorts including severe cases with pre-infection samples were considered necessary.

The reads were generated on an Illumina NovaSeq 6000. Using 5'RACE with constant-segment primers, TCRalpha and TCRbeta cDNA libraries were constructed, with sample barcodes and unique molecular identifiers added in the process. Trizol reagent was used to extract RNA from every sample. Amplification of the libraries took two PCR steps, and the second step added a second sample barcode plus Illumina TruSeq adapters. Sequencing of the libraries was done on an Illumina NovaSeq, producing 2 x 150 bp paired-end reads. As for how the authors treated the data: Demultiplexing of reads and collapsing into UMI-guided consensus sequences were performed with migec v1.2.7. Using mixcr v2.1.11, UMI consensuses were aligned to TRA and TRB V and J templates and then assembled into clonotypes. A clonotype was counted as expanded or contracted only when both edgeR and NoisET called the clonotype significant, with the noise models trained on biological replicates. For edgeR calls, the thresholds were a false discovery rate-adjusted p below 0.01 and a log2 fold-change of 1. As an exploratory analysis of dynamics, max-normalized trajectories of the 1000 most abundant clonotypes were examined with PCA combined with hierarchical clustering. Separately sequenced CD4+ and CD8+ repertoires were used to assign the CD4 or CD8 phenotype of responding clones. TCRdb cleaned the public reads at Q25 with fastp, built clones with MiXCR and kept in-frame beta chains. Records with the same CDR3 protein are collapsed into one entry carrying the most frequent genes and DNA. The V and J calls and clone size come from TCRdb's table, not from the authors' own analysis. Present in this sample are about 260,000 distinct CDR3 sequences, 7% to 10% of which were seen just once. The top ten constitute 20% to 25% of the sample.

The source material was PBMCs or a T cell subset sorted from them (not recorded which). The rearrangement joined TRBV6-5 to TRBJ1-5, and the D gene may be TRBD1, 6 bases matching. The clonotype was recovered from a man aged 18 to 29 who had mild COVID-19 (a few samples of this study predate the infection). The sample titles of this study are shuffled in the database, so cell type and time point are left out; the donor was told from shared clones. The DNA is TGTGCCAGCAGTGAGGGGACACTCGGATGGGAGCCCCAGCATTTT. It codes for CASSEGTLGWEPQHF.